This T cell receptor beta chain was identified during a study of shared clonotypes between healthy human individuals. Positive CCR7 selection of CD45RO-negative cells yielded the naive CD8 cells, and terminally differentiated effector memory CD45RA+ cells were excluded. Clones were sequenced by immunoSEQ multiplex PCR, and TCRdb holds only the in-frame ones, with some missing. The sample gives roughly 1,800,000 clones, 85% to 95% of which show up once; 1% to 1.5% is in the top ten. The germline gives CDR1 SQVTM, CDR2 ANQGSEA. There are 13 residues in the CDR3. V shed 4 bases and J 7 bases; nucleotides not matched to a gene: 4.

The receptor's source is a man between 18 and 35 years old in good health. The rearrangement joins TRBV29-1 to TRBJ2-7; TRBD2 matches at 13 bases. The material sequenced was naive CD8+ T cells sorted from blood. DNA for the CDR3: TGCAGCGTTGTAGGACTAGCGGGGGAGGAGCAGTACTTC. Translation gives CSVVGLAGEEQYF.